The clone carrying this TCR beta chain was counted between two and nine times. One entry per CDR3 protein, called by TCRdb with MiXCR from the 5' RACE reads. The table records around 18,000 distinct CDR3 sequences, roughly 17% of them present only once. There are 14 residues in the CDR3. Trimming removed 3 bases from V and 5 bases from J; junction bases left unmatched: 4. Germline CDR1 reads KGHDR; CDR2 reads SFDVKD. The source of the sample is a study of HIV-infected patients and healthy controls. This clonotype was obtained from a human donor in good health. This chain links TRBV24-1 with TRBJ2-7; TRBD1 agrees at 9 bases. Sequencing was performed on CD8+ T cells from blood. The CDR3 DNA reads as TGTGCCACCAGTGATCACAGGGGGCTCGACGAGCAGTACTTC. Translation: CATSDHRGLDEQYF.